This entry is about one T cell receptor (beta chain). The CDR3 is 20 residues long. The V and J ends lost 0 bases and 2 bases, in that order; junction bases with no gene match: 14. CDR1 is LGHNA and CDR2 is YSLEER in the germline V gene. The entry originates in a study of shared T cell receptors in the human thymus. Profiled with immunoSEQ multiplex PCR; TCRdb holds only in-frame clones, not every one. There are over 65,000 clones in the sample; about 95% occur only once, and approximately 0.03% lies in the top ten. What was sequenced was thymocytes. The chain joins TRBV4-3 to TRBJ2-1; 9 positions match TRBD1. The sequence derives from a human donor. The CDR3 region has the DNA TGCGCCAGCAGCCAAGATACAGGGGGACAGGGCCTGATGGCCTACAATGAGCAGTTCTTC. This sequence encodes CASSQDTGGQGLMAYNEQFF.